This is a list of T cell receptor beta chains from one sample in a study of blood T cell repertoires in COVID-19. Assay used: immunoSEQ multiplex PCR; TCRdb lists only in-frame clones, some missing. The sample includes 170,000 or so clones, less than 90% seen only once; the top ten take around 8%. Sequenced: peripheral blood. These receptors were collected from a woman between 65 and 79 years old with COVID-19, enrolled during active disease. Both conserved end residues are part of each CDR3. Each record gives: J gene, V gene, clone size, D gene, CDR3 protein, CDR3 DNA. D genes are given only for firm matches. A row's size may be missing; if present it is once, few, many or a size class.

J: TRBJ2-2; V: TRBV5-8; size: once; D: -; CDR3: CASSLTGVALGTGELFF; DNA: TGTGCCAGCAGCTTGACAGGTGTAGCTCTTGGCACCGGGGAGCTGTTTTTT
J: TRBJ2-2; V: TRBV24-1; size: -; D: TRBD2; CDR3: CATSGPRLSGSMAGELFF; DNA: TGTGCCACCAGTGGTCCCCGGCTTAGCGGGAGTATGGCCGGGGAGCTGTTTTTT
J: TRBJ2-7; V: TRBV5-4; size: -; D: -; CDR3: CASSLSLTDIYEQYF; DNA: TGTGCCAGCAGCTTATCCTTGACAGATATCTACGAGCAGTACTTC
J: TRBJ2-7; V: TRBV6-6; size: -; D: TRBD1; CDR3: CASSYSRGTGGFEQYF; DNA: TGTGCCAGCAGTTACTCCCGCGGGACAGGGGGCTTCGAGCAGTACTTC
J: TRBJ1-4; V: TRBV28; size: -; D: -; CDR3: CASSLITGELFF; DNA: TGTGCCAGCAGTTTAATCACGGGGGAACTGTTTTTT
J: TRBJ2-7; V: TRBV4-1; size: -; D: TRBD2; CDR3: CASSQRWRSGVSYEQYF; DNA: TGCGCCAGCAGTCAAAGATGGAGGAGCGGGGTCTCCTACGAGCAGTACTTC
J: TRBJ2-1; V: TRBV19; size: -; D: -; CDR3: CASSSRGDYNEQFF; DNA: TGTGCCAGTAGTTCCCGGGGAGATTACAATGAGCAGTTCTTC
J: TRBJ2-1; V: TRBV29-1; size: -; D: -; CDR3: CSVEGPHNRDEQFF; DNA: TGCAGCGTTGAGGGGCCCCACAACCGGGATGAGCAGTTCTTC
J: TRBJ2-5; V: TRBV18; size: -; D: -; CDR3: CASSPDRQETQYF; DNA: TGTGCCAGCTCACCCGACAGACAAGAGACCCAGTACTTC
J: TRBJ2-2; V: TRBV2; size: -; D: TRBD2; CDR3: CAEGGGRAPGELFF; DNA: TGTGCCGAGGGGGGCGGGAGGGCCCCCGGGGAGCTGTTTTTT
J: TRBJ2-3; V: TRBV6-5; size: -; D: -; CDR3: CASRPTGLDTQYF; DNA: TGTGCCAGTAGACCTACAGGTTTAGATACGCAGTATTTT
J: TRBJ2-3; V: TRBV5-1; size: -; D: TRBD2; CDR3: CASSRVAGFTDTQYF; DNA: TGCGCCAGCAGCCGAGTAGCGGGGTTCACAGATACGCAGTATTTT
J: TRBJ2-3; V: TRBV6-6; size: -; D: -; CDR3: CASRRGSSTDTQYF; DNA: TGTGCCAGCAGACGCGGTTCTAGCACAGATACGCAGTATTTT
J: TRBJ2-4; V: TRBV7-2; size: -; D: TRBD2; CDR3: CASSLGGTSGQGNQYF; DNA: TGTGCCAGCAGCTTAGGGGGGACTAGCGGCCAGGGGAATCAGTACTTC
J: TRBJ1-1; V: TRBV5-1; size: -; D: TRBD1; CDR3: CASSQTGGVTEAFF; DNA: TGCGCCAGCAGTCAGACAGGGGGCGTCACTGAAGCTTTCTTT
J: TRBJ1-1; V: TRBV29-1; size: -; D: TRBD1; CDR3: CSVVATGVNTEAFF; DNA: TGCAGCGTTGTCGCGACAGGGGTGAACACTGAAGCTTTCTTT
J: TRBJ2-2; V: TRBV7-2; size: -; D: TRBD1; CDR3: CASSSDRGTGELFF; DNA: TGTGCCAGCAGCTCGGACAGGGGCACCGGGGAGCTGTTTTTT
J: TRBJ2-7; V: TRBV19; size: -; D: TRBD1; CDR3: CASIGGQGLSYEQYF; DNA: TGTGCCAGTATCGGGGGACAGGGGCTATCCTACGAGCAGTACTTC
J: TRBJ2-1; V: TRBV9; size: once; D: TRBD1; CDR3: CASSPHGTGGYGEQFF; DNA: TGTGCCAGCAGCCCCCACGGGACAGGGGGCTATGGTGAGCAGTTCTTC
J: TRBJ1-6; V: TRBV29-1; size: -; D: TRBD1; CDR3: CSVRTGDNSPLHF; DNA: TGCAGCGTCAGGACAGGGGATAATTCACCCCTCCACTTT
J: TRBJ2-1; V: TRBV28; size: -; D: -; CDR3: CASSRSGNNEQFF; DNA: TGTGCCAGCAGTCGTTCAGGCAACAATGAGCAGTTCTTC
J: TRBJ2-7; V: TRBV28; size: -; D: TRBD2; CDR3: CASKGVAGRYEQYF; DNA: TGTGCCAGCAAAGGAGTAGCGGGCCGTTACGAGCAGTACTTC
J: TRBJ2-7; V: TRBV20-1; size: once; D: -; CDR3: CSARVGQEQYF; DNA: TGCAGTGCTAGAGTTGGACAAGAGCAGTACTTC
J: TRBJ2-6; V: TRBV24-1; size: -; D: -; CDR3: CATSDGPASDSGANVLTF; DNA: TGTGCCACCAGTGATGGGCCGGCATCAGACTCTGGGGCCAACGTCCTGACTTTC
J: TRBJ1-2; V: TRBV28; size: -; D: -; CDR3: CASRTDRFDGYTF; DNA: TGTGCCAGCAGGACAGACCGATTCGACGGCTACACCTTC
J: TRBJ2-1; V: TRBV10-3; size: -; D: TRBD2; CDR3: CAISAQELAVGVEQFF; DNA: TGTGCCATCAGCGCCCAGGAACTAGCGGTCGGGGTTGAGCAGTTCTTC
J: TRBJ2-1; V: TRBV9; size: -; D: -; CDR3: CASSGLYEQFF; DNA: TGTGCCAGCAGCGGTCTTTATGAGCAGTTCTTC